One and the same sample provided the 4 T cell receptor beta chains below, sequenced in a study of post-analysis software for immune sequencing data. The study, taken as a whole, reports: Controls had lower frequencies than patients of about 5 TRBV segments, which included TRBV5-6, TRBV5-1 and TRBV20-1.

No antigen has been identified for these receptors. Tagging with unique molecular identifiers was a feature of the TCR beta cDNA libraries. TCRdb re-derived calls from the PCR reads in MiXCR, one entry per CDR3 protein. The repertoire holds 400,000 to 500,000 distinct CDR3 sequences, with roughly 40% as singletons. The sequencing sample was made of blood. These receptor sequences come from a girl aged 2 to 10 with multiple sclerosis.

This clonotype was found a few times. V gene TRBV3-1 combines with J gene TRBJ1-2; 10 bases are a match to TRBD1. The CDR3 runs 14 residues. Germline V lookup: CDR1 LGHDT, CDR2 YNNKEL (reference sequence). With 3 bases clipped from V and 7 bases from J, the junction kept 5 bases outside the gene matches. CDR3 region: CASSHGGTGVGYTF. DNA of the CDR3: TGTGCCAGCAGCCACGGCGGGACAGGGGTTGGCTACACCTTC.

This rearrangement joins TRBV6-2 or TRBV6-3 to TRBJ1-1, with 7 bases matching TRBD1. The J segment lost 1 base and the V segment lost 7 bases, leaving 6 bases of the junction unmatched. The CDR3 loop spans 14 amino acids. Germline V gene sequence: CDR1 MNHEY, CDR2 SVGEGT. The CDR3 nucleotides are TGTGCCAGCACCAAGACAGGGCGGAACACTGAAGCTTTCTTT. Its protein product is CASTKTGRNTEAFF.

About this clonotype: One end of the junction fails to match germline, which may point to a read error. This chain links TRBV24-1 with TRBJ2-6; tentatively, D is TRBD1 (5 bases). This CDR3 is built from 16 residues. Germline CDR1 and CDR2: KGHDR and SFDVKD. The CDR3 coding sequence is TGTGCCACTAGTGAGCTCCAGGGTGATGGGGCCAACGTCCTGACTTTC. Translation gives CATSELQGDGANVLTF.

CDR3 protein: CAWSAGQGPTDTQYF. Written as DNA, the CDR3 is TGTGCCTGGAGTGCCGGACAGGGACCCACAGATACGCAGTATTTT. This rearrangement joins TRBV30 to TRBJ2-3; 8 bases align to TRBD1. The V gene end was trimmed by 1 base and the J gene end by 2 bases; junction bases not matched to a gene: 5. Per the germline V gene, CDR1 is GTSNPN and CDR2 is SVGIG (reference sequence). The CDR3 contains 15 residues.